The present T cell receptor beta chain was sequenced within a study of blood T cell repertoires in COVID-19. Trimming pared 3 bases from V and 0 bases from J, leaving 15 bases between. Germline CDR1 is DFQATT and CDR2 is SNEGSKA (reference sequence). The CDR3 covers 16 residues. The table came from immunoSEQ multiplex PCR; TCRdb's copy has only in-frame clones and leaves some out. This sample has around 20,000 clones, with 80% to 90% found just once. The chain has TRBV20-1 and TRBJ2-1, with D maybe TRBD1 (5 bases). The sequencing input was peripheral blood. The clonotype comes from a human donor with active COVID-19. The donor label of this sample is uncertain. The CDR3 is CSASRGQASSYNEQFF. CDR3 bases: TGCAGTGCTAGTAGGGGCCAGGCGAGCTCCTACAATGAGCAGTTCTTC.